This TCR beta chain was recovered during a study of T-cell reconstitution after alpha-beta-depleted transplantation in children (dated by TCRdb to 2016 to 2017). General notes on the study: Using TCR repertoire profiling, the study followed T-cell immune reconstitution in a quantitative way in children after TCRalphabeta/CD19-depleted allogeneic hematopoietic cell transplantation.

Per the germline V gene, MGHDK is the CDR1 and SYGVNS is the CDR2. From its cysteine to its phenylalanine, the CDR3 spans 17 amino acids. The kept DNA is CDR3 alone, 51 bases in frame from the first base. V loses 2 bases at its end and J loses 3 bases; junction bases beyond the gene matches: 8. This clonotype was observed at least ten times. Its antigen is currently not known. The sample holds no much larger clone one base away, and base qualities are not on file. The library was produced with PCR. Sequenced on an Illumina HiSeq 2500. TCR libraries were prepared with molecular barcoding, using unique molecular identifiers to normalize TCRbeta repertoire quantification. Starting from the raw public reads, TCRdb applied fastp trimming at Q25, assembled clones with MiXCR and retained in-frame beta chains. Records with the same CDR3 protein are collapsed into one entry carrying the most frequent genes and DNA. The sample data list 300,000 to 400,000 distinct CDR3 sequences, and 13% of these were observed just once. Of the sample, 3.5% to 4.5% falls within the top ten clones.

Sequencing was performed on PBMCs, taken from the stem cell graft. This receptor was taken from a human donor who donated a stem cell graft to a child with Fanconi anemia. The chain is made from TRBV25-1 and TRBJ2-3, with 10 junctional bases fitting TRBD1. Read as DNA, the sequence is TGTGCCAGCAGTGAAACGGGACAGGGGATTAGGACAGATACGCAGTATTTT. Its protein is CASSETGQGIRTDTQYF.